Following are 27 T cell receptor beta chains from one sample sequenced in a study of OX40 agonist ivuxolimab in advanced cancers. Sequenced by immunoSEQ multiplex PCR; TCRdb stores in-frame clones only, minus some. The repertoire holds roughly 70,000 clones, with more than 70% as singletons. The sample in question was CD4+ or CD8+ T cells sorted from blood, obtained in a trial of the OX40 agonist ivuxolimab. All receptors come from an adult with an advanced solid tumor such as melanoma, head and neck, liver or kidney cancer.

This clone was observed a handful of times. The V call is TRBV9, the J call TRBJ1-3; TRBD1 is a possible D gene (6 bases). This CDR3 is built from 16 residues. Trimming removed 4 bases at V and 0 bases at J, with 14 bases between. Germline assignment: CDR1 SGDLS and CDR2 YYNGEE. The CDR3 DNA follows: TGTGCCAGCAGCTACCAGGGGCAAGACTCTGGAAACACCATATATTTT. Its protein is CASSYQGQDSGNTIYF.

This chain joins TRBV7-2 and TRBJ1-1; TRBD1 might be the D (5 bases). V lost 5 bases and J 3 bases, leaving 13 bases between the germline ends. CDR1 and CDR2 (germline): SGHTA, FQGNSA. This CDR3 has 14 amino acids. The CDR3 is CASSQAGLHTEAFF. In DNA form, the CDR3 reads TGTGCCAGCAGCCAAGCAGGGTTGCACACTGAAGCTTTCTTT.

This clone appeared a single time. This sequence joins TRBV7-9 and TRBJ1-1; D call uncertain. The germline V gene has CDR1 SEHNR and CDR2 FQNEAQ (reference sequence). Trimming shortened V by 2 bases and J by 0 bases, and 10 bases separated the two germline ends. This CDR3 region has 15 residues. CDR3 coding DNA: TGTGCCAGCAGCTTATGGGGAGACATGAACACTGAAGCTTTCTTT. It translates to CASSLWGDMNTEAFF. Full variable domain (outside the CDR3, taken from reference TRBV7-9 and TRBJ1-1): DTGVSQNPRHKITKRGQNVTFRCDPISEHNRLYWYRQTLGQGPEFLTYFQNEAQLEKSRLLSDRFSAERPKGSFSTLEIQRTEQGDSAMYLCASSLWGDMNTEAFFGQGTRLTVV.

The chain uses TRBV28 and TRBJ1-3; TRBD1 might be the D (5 bases). In germline, CDR1 is MDHEN, CDR2 SYDVKM. CDR3 length: 13 residues. Deletions cut 7 bases from V and 1 base from J, with 8 bases between. Written as DNA, the CDR3 is TGTGCCAGCATGGGGGGATCTGGAAACACCATATATTTT. Translating it yields CASMGGSGNTIYF.

This rearrangement joins TRBV5-1 to TRBJ1-6, with D perhaps TRBD1 (5 bases). The germline V gene encodes CDR1 SGHRS and CDR2 YFSETQ. Trimming left V 0 bases short and J 5 bases short, with 9 bases between. There are 15 residues in the CDR3. CDR3 in amino acids: CASSLGVQDNSPLHF. The CDR3 DNA reads as TGCGCCAGCAGCTTGGGGGTACAGGATAATTCACCCCTCCACTTT. The variable domain in full, with the rest retrieved from reference TRBV5-1 and TRBJ1-6, is KAGVTQTPRYLIKTRGQQVTLSCSPISGHRSVSWYQQTPGQGLQFLFEYFSETQRNKGNFPGRFSGRQFSNSRSEMNVSTLELGDSALYLCASSLGVQDNSPLHFGNGTRLTVT.

The rearrangement links TRBV18 to TRBJ1-1, with 8 nucleotides matching TRBD1. Trimming took 1 base from V and 1 from J; bases not matched to a gene: 5. The germline CDR1 and CDR2 sequences are KGHSH and LQKENI. CDR3 length: 16 amino acids. DNA for the CDR3: TGTGCCAGCTCACCACAGATAGGACAGGGGAACACTGAAGCTTTCTTT. Its protein is CASSPQIGQGNTEAFF.

The chain carries TRBV11-2 and TRBJ2-3; 8 nucleotides agree with TRBD2. Germline CDR1 and CDR2: SGHAT and FQNNGV. The CDR3 totals 15 residues. Trimming took 1 base from V and 10 from J; bases not matched to a gene: 10. CDR3 DNA sequence: TGTGCCAGCAGCTTAGTAACTAGCGGACTGACACCGCAGTATTTT. It is translated as CASSLVTSGLTPQYF.

The gene calls are TRBV19 and TRBJ2-5, with D possibly being TRBD2 (7 bases). CDR1 is LNHDA, CDR2 SQIVND, per germline (reference sequence). V was cut by 3 bases and J by 5 bases, with 19 bases left in between. This CDR3 region has 16 residues. The CDR3 protein is CASSIPSAGAGETQYF. CDR3 DNA: TGTGCCAGTAGTATCCCCAGTGCGGGGGCAGGGGAGACCCAGTACTTC.

The chain links TRBV6-1 to TRBJ1-2; D is ambiguous. V was trimmed by 0 bases and J by 2 bases, leaving 7 bases between them. The germline gives CDR1 MNHNS, CDR2 SASEGT. The CDR3 extends over 14 amino acids. Here the CDR3 DNA reads TGTGCCAGCAGTGAAGCGGGTTTCAACTATGGCTACACCTTC. Its protein is CASSEAGFNYGYTF.

CDR3 nucleotide sequence: TGTGCCAGCAGGTGGCGGGCAGGGACGGATAATCAGCCCCAGCATTTT. Protein: CASRWRAGTDNQPQHF. The chain combines TRBV28 with TRBJ1-5; D may be TRBD1 (5 bases). The germline V gene has CDR1 MDHEN and CDR2 SYDVKM. The CDR3 contains 16 residues. The V end was cut by 6 bases, the J end by 4 bases, with 19 bases between.

V is TRBV19 and J is TRBJ2-3; D is unresolved. This CDR3 has 12 residues. From germline, CDR1 is LNHDA and CDR2 SQIVND (reference sequence). V lost 6 bases and J 2 bases, leaving 6 bases between the germline ends. The CDR3 DNA reads TGTGCCAGTAGCCCCAACACAGATACGCAGTATTTT. Translating it yields CASSPNTDTQYF.

The chain has TRBV6-1 and TRBJ1-4; D may be TRBD1 (6 bases). CDR1 and CDR2 from the germline V gene are MNHNS and SASEGT. Trimming removed 3 bases at V and 3 bases at J, with 17 bases between. The CDR3 runs 17 residues. Here the CDR3 reads CASSDSPPGTPNEKLFF. The CDR3 DNA reads as TGTGCCAGCAGTGATTCACCCCCCGGGACACCTAATGAAAAACTGTTTTTT.

This chain joins TRBV9 and TRBJ2-5, with D possibly being TRBD1 or TRBD2 (5 bases each). Germline CDR1 SGDLS, CDR2 YYNGEE. The CDR3 extends over 15 amino acids. With 4 bases removed from V and 4 bases from J, the gap between germline ends came to 17 bases. The CDR3 sequence: CASSPGAIGLETQYF. The CDR3 DNA is TGTGCCAGCAGCCCCGGGGCTATTGGGTTAGAGACCCAGTACTTC.

CDR3 in amino acids: CASSLAQGDYGYTF. CDR3 DNA sequence: TGCGCCAGCAGCTTGGCACAGGGAGACTATGGCTACACCTTC. The rearrangement links TRBV5-1 to TRBJ1-2; D may be TRBD1 (6 bases). The CDR3 has 14 amino acids. Per the germline V gene, CDR1 is SGHRS and CDR2 is YFSETQ. The V gene lost 0 bases and the J gene lost 3 bases, with 9 bases spanning the gap. Together with reference TRBV5-1 and TRBJ1-2, the CDR3 gives the full variable domain: KAGVTQTPRYLIKTRGQQVTLSCSPISGHRSVSWYQQTPGQGLQFLFEYFSETQRNKGNFPGRFSGRQFSNSRSEMNVSTLELGDSALYLCASSLAQGDYGYTFGSGTRLTVV.

The chain links TRBV14 to TRBJ1-1, with D unclear. V dropped 3 bases and J dropped 0 bases, with 17 bases sitting between them. The V gene's germline CDR1 is SGHDN and CDR2 FVKESK. The CDR3 runs to 17 residues. This CDR3 reads CASSHSPREVMNTEAFF. The CDR3 DNA sequence: TGTGCCAGCAGCCATTCCCCAAGGGAAGTTATGAACACTGAAGCTTTCTTT.

The chain has TRBV6-6 and TRBJ1-1; D is unclear. V was shortened by 0 bases and J by 0 bases, with 5 bases between the two germline ends. The CDR3 consists of 14 residues. CDR1 is MNHNY, CDR2 SVGAGI, per germline (reference sequence). The CDR3 spells CASSYSGLNTEAFF. The DNA for the CDR3 is TGTGCCAGCAGTTACTCGGGCTTGAACACTGAAGCTTTCTTT.

The V gene is TRBV11-2, the J gene TRBJ1-6; D not certain. The V end was cut by 1 base, the J end by 7 bases, with 8 bases between. Germline-derived CDR1 and CDR2 are SGHAT and FQNNGV. This CDR3 spans 14 amino acids. CDR3 amino acids: CASSLGLQNSPLHF. The CDR3 DNA reads as TGTGCCAGCAGCTTAGGGCTTCAGAATTCACCCCTCCACTTT.

CDR3 DNA: TGTGCCAGCAGTGGGGACAGAAATCAGCCCCAGCATTTT. This translates into CASSGDRNQPQHF. The V gene is TRBV6-1, the J gene TRBJ1-5, with TRBD1 identical over 7 bases. The length of the CDR3 is 13 residues. J was trimmed by 4 bases and V by 4 bases; bases with no gene match: 1. The germline CDR1 and CDR2 sequences are MNHNS and SASEGT.

The CDR3 sequence: CASSGGSETEAFF. The CDR3, as DNA: TGTGCCAGCTCAGGGGGATCCGAGACTGAAGCTTTCTTT. This chain connects TRBV18 to TRBJ1-1, with D possibly being TRBD1 (5 bases). Germline CDR1 KGHSH, CDR2 LQKENI. Trimming shortened V by 5 bases and J by 5 bases, and 12 bases separated the two germline ends. The CDR3 runs to 13 residues.

The chain combines TRBV5-4 with TRBJ1-1; 7 bases line up with TRBD1. V lost 1 base to trimming and J lost 3 bases; unmatched junction nucleotides: 3. This CDR3 contains 14 residues. Germline assignment: CDR1 SGHNT and CDR2 YYREEE (reference sequence). The CDR3 DNA sequence: TGTGCCAGCAGCTTGCCCGGGACAGACACTGAAGCTTTCTTT. Translating gives CASSLPGTDTEAFF. The full variable domain, with the rest looked up from reference TRBV5-4 and TRBJ1-1, is ETGVTQSPTHLIKTRGQQVTLRCSSQSGHNTVSWYQQALGQGPQFIFQYYREEENGRGNFPPRFSGLQFPNYSSELNVNALELDDSALYLCASSLPGTDTEAFFGQGTRLTVV.

The V gene is TRBV6-5, the J gene TRBJ1-4; TRBD1 aligns across 9 bases. V shed 6 bases, J shed 4 bases, and the junction held 3 bases outside the gene matches. This CDR3 contains 14 residues. CDR1 and CDR2 from the germline V gene are MNHEY and SVGAGI. For the CDR3, the DNA is TGTGCCAGCAGGGGGACAGGGATTAATGAAAAACTGTTTTTT. Protein: CASRGTGINEKLFF.

V usage is TRBV5-6 and J usage is TRBJ1-1, with 7 bases fitting TRBD1. The V gene end was trimmed by 1 base and the J gene end by 3 bases; junction bases not matched to a gene: 3. Germline CDR1 is SGHDT and CDR2 is YYEEEE. CDR3 length equals 14 residues. The CDR3 protein is CASSLRGLDTEAFF. The DNA for the CDR3 is TGTGCCAGCAGCTTGAGGGGGCTGGACACTGAAGCTTTCTTT. The variable domain in full, completed from reference TRBV5-6 and TRBJ1-1, reads DAGVTQSPTHLIKTRGQQVTLRCSPKSGHDTVSWYQQALGQGPQFIFQYYEEEERQRGNFPDRFSGHQFPNYSSELNVNALLLGDSALYLCASSLRGLDTEAFFGQGTRLTVV.

This clone appeared a few times. V is TRBV6-1 and J is TRBJ1-2; D might be TRBD1 (5 bases). CDR1 is MNHNS and CDR2 is SASEGT in the germline V gene. V dropped 2 bases and J dropped 4 bases, with 8 bases sitting between them. The CDR3 is 13 residues long. The CDR3: CASSETGPYGYTF. For the CDR3, the DNA is TGTGCCAGCAGTGAAACAGGTCCCTATGGCTACACCTTC.

This rearrangement joins TRBV14 to TRBJ1-2, with D possibly matching TRBD1 (5 bases). Trimming shortened V by 4 bases and J by 4 bases, and 10 bases separated the two germline ends. The CDR3 covers 13 residues. Germline V gene lookup returns CDR1 SGHDN and CDR2 FVKESK. Here the CDR3 reads CASSPGRLYGYTF. CDR3 DNA: TGTGCCAGCAGCCCGGGACGGCTCTATGGCTACACCTTC.

The chain has TRBV14 and TRBJ2-5; no reliable D call. The J call may be wrong; the DNA end is better matched by TRBJ2-7. Germline CDR1 and CDR2: SGHDN and FVKESK. CDR3 length equals 14 residues. DNA of the CDR3: TGTGCCAGCAGCCAGCTCGGCAGGCTCCACGAGCAGTACTTC. Translated: CASSQLGRLHEQYF.

The chain couples TRBV6-5 to TRBJ1-5, with D perhaps TRBD1 (6 bases). This CDR3 contains 14 residues. V dropped 7 bases and J dropped 3 bases, with 13 bases sitting between them. Germline V CDR1 and CDR2: MNHEY, SVGAGI. The CDR3 protein is CASMDRGYNQPQHF. DNA for the CDR3: TGTGCCAGCATGGACAGAGGATACAATCAGCCCCAGCATTTT.

V usage is TRBV6-1 and J usage is TRBJ1-1, with D possibly matching TRBD1 (6 bases). CDR1 MNHNS and CDR2 SASEGT come from the germline V gene. The CDR3 runs to 15 residues. Trimming took 0 bases from V and 0 from J, leaving 8 bases between them. The CDR3 is CASSEAPGVNTEAFF. DNA of the CDR3: TGTGCCAGCAGTGAAGCTCCAGGGGTGAACACTGAAGCTTTCTTT.